This entry lists 9 T cell receptor beta chains sequenced from one sample in a study of cytomegalovirus exposure and HLA in healthy donors. PCR primers comprised 60 Vbeta and 13 Jbeta primers. Profiling relied on immunoSEQ multiplex PCR, and the TCRdb table lists in-frame clones only, not all of them. The repertoire includes approximately 100,000 clones, around 80% of them detected once, and just under 4% sits in the top ten. Sequences were obtained from PBMCs. All receptors come from a woman in her fifties or sixties in good health and CMV-seropositive.

This rearrangement joins TRBV5-8 to TRBJ2-7, with 7 bases lining up with TRBD1. Looked up from germline, CDR1 is SGHTS and CDR2 is YDEGEE. The CDR3 has 15 residues. Germline trimming cut 0 bases from V and 4 bases from J; bases unmatched to any gene: 7. The CDR3 DNA sequence: TGTGCCAGCAGCTTGGGAGACGGGACAGAGTACGAGCAGTACTTC. Its translation: CASSLGDGTEYEQYF.

The chain couples TRBV4-2 to TRBJ2-7, with a tentative D call TRBD2 (6 bases). Germline V gene sequence: CDR1 LGHNA, CDR2 YNFKEQ. The CDR3 is made up of 16 amino acids. Trimming cost V 0 bases and J 4 bases, with 16 bases left between them. In DNA, the CDR3 is TGTGCCAGCAGCCAAGACGGAGCCCGGGGGTCGTACGAGCAGTACTTC. Encoded protein: CASSQDGARGSYEQYF.

The V call is TRBV27, the J call TRBJ2-4, with D unresolved. The CDR3 consists of 17 residues. CDR1 is MNHEY, CDR2 SMNVEV, per germline (reference sequence). The ends were cut back, 8 bases at V and 0 bases at J, with 20 bases in the middle. The CDR3 DNA is TGTGCCAGCCGGTTGCCGATTGACACACCAGCCAAAAACATTCAGTACTTC. Residues: CASRLPIDTPAKNIQYF.

V is TRBV5-1 and J is TRBJ2-7; D gene ambiguous. Per the germline V gene, CDR1 is SGHRS and CDR2 is YFSETQ. The ends were cut back, 0 bases at V and 2 bases at J, with 9 bases in the middle. The CDR3 contains 14 residues. The CDR3 region has the DNA TGCGCCAGCAGCTTGGATCGGCGGCCCTACGAGCAGTACTTC. Amino acids: CASSLDRRPYEQYF.

This sequence joins TRBV7-8 and TRBJ1-5; TRBD1 matches 7 bases. J lost 7 bases, V lost 5 bases, and 2 bases had no gene match. The germline V gene encodes CDR1 SGHVS and CDR2 FQNEAQ. The CDR3 has 12 residues. The CDR3 spells CASSPGGQPQHF. The CDR3 coding sequence is TGTGCCAGCAGCCCAGGGGGACAGCCCCAGCATTTT.

This clone has more than one count but fewer than ten. V gene TRBV15 combines with J gene TRBJ2-5, with D possibly TRBD2 on 7 matching bases. Trimming stripped 3 bases from V and 4 bases from J, with 12 bases between. From germline, CDR1 is LNHNV and CDR2 YYDKDF (reference sequence). The CDR3 extends over 14 amino acids. CDR3 sequence reads: CATSSRGGGETQYF. DNA of the CDR3: TGTGCCACCAGCAGCCGAGGGGGGGGAGAGACCCAGTACTTC.

This clone has just a few counts. This rearrangement joins TRBV7-8 to TRBJ2-7, with 8 bases matching TRBD1. After removal of 1 base from V and 3 bases from J, the junction contained 5 bases not matched to a gene. The CDR3 has 15 residues. Germline CDR1 is SGHVS and CDR2 is FQNEAQ. The CDR3 nucleotides read TGTGCCAGCAGCTTAGACCGGGACAGGCTCTACGAGCAGTACTTC. Its translation is CASSLDRDRLYEQYF.

This chain connects TRBV18 to TRBJ2-1, with 9 bases identical to TRBD2. The V and J ends lost 6 bases and 7 bases, in that order; junction bases with no gene match: 13. Germline-derived CDR1 and CDR2 are KGHSH and LQKENI. The CDR3 totals 16 residues. This CDR3 reads CASSPKAAGGSNEQFF. In DNA form, the CDR3 reads TGTGCCAGCTCGCCCAAGGCAGCGGGAGGCAGTAATGAGCAGTTCTTC.

The rearrangement uses TRBV25-1 and TRBJ2-1; tentative D call: TRBD2 (5 bases). V was trimmed by 2 bases and J by 7 bases, leaving 15 bases between them. The germline V gene has CDR1 MGHDK and CDR2 SYGVNS. The CDR3 covers 15 residues. CDR3 bases: TGTGCCAGCAGTGAAGGCCGGGGATTAGGTAATGAGCAGTTCTTC. It is translated as CASSEGRGLGNEQFF.